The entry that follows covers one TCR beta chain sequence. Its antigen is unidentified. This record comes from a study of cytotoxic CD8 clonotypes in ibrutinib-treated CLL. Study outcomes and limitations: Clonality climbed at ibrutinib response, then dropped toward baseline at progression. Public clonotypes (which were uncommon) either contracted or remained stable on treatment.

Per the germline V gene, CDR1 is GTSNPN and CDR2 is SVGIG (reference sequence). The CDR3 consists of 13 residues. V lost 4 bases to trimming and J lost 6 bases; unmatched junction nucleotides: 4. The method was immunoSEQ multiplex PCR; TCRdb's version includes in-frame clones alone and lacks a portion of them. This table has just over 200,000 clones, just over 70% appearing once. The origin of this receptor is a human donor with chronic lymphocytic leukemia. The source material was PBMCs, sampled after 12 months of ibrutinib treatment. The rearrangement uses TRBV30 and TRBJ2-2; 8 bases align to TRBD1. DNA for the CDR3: TGTGCCTGGAACGGACAGGGCGCCGGGGAGCTGTTTTTT. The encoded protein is CAWNGQGAGELFF.